This T cell receptor beta chain emerged from a study of T-cell reconstitution after alpha-beta-depleted transplantation in children. Findings and caveats of the study: It was newly produced T cells that mostly accounted for T-cell counts and diversity one year after transplant.

Preparation of the TCRbeta library used unique molecular identifiers. Each CDR3 protein is one row after TCRdb ran MiXCR on the PCR reads. The sample yields 40,000 to 55,000 distinct CDR3 sequences, about 10% seen once. In this sample, this clonotype turned up many times. Antigen unknown. J gave up 2 bases and V 3 bases, and 3 bases lay outside the gene matches. The V gene's germline CDR1 is SGHRS and CDR2 YFSETQ. The CDR3 is 15 residues long. The source material was PBMCs, mostly from graft donor cells, sampled 60 days after TCRalphabeta/CD19-depleted stem cell transplant. The origin of this receptor is a male patient aged 2-15 years who had a stem cell transplant for chronic granulomatous disease, so the T cells may come from the graft donor. The chain combines TRBV5-1 with TRBJ2-7, with 12 bases lining up with TRBD2. CDR3 nucleotide sequence: TGCGCCAGCAGCTGGGGACTAGCGGGCCCCTACGAGCAGTACTTC. Protein: CASSWGLAGPYEQYF.